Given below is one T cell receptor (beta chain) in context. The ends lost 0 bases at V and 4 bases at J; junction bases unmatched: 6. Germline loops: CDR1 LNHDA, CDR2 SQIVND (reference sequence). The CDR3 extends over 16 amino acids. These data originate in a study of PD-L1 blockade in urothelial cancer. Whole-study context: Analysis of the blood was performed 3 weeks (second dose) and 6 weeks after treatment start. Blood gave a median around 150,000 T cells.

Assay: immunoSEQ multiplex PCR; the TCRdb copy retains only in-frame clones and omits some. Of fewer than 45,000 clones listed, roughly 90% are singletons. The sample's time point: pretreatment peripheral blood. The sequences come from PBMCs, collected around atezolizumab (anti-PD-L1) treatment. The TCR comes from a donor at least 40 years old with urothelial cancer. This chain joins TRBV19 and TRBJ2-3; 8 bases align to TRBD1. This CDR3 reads CASSIDQDRVSDTQYF. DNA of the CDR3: TGTGCCAGTAGTATAGATCAGGACAGGGTTTCAGATACGCAGTATTTT.